These 28 T cell receptor beta chains share one sample of origin, sequenced in a study of OX40 agonist ivuxolimab in advanced cancers. The repertoire was sequenced with immunoSEQ multiplex PCR; TCRdb's copy has only in-frame clones and lacks some. The table includes roughly 70,000 clones, 75% to 90% detected once. The sequencing here drew on CD4+ or CD8+ T cells sorted from blood, taken in a trial of the OX40 agonist ivuxolimab. These receptors all stem from an adult with an advanced solid tumor such as melanoma, head and neck, liver or kidney cancer.

J is TRBJ2-1 and V is TRBV7-3; 7 nucleotides line up with TRBD2. The germline V gene encodes CDR1 SGHTA and CDR2 FQGTGA. The CDR3 is 14 residues long. J lost 6 bases, V lost 8 bases, and 10 bases had no gene match. As DNA, the CDR3 is TGTGCCAGCGGCGATCCGGGAGGTGGCAATGAGCAGTTCTTC. Its translation: CASGDPGGGNEQFF.

The chain combines TRBV6-5 with TRBJ2-2, with a possible D match to TRBD1 (5 bases). Germline values: CDR1 MNHEY, CDR2 SVGAGI. CDR3 size: 15 residues. With 2 bases removed from V and 6 bases from J, the gap between germline ends came to 13 bases. CDR3 coding DNA: TGTGCCAGCAGTTACAACCGACAGCCATCCGGGGAGCTGTTTTTT. The encoded protein is CASSYNRQPSGELFF.

This chain joins TRBV7-2 and TRBJ2-2; TRBD2 matches at 7 bases. The V segment lost 5 bases and the J segment 3 bases; nucleotides outside the gene matches: 9. The CDR3 is 16 amino acids. The germline CDR1 and CDR2 sequences are SGHTA and FQGNSA. The CDR3 nucleotides are TGTGCCAGCAGCGCAAGAAGGGCGGGGGACACCGGGGAGCTGTTTTTT. This codes for CASSARRAGDTGELFF.

V and J are TRBV7-6 and TRBJ2-2; no reliable D call. CDR3 length: 14 amino acids. Germline V gene sequence: CDR1 SGHVS, CDR2 FNYEAQ. V lost 1 base to trimming and J lost 1 base, with 4 bases between them. The CDR3 sequence: CASSLVQNTGELFF. In nucleotides, the CDR3 is TGTGCCAGCAGCTTAGTACAGAACACCGGGGAGCTGTTTTTT.

V and J are TRBV7-2 and TRBJ2-7, with D possibly TRBD2 on 6 matching bases. V gave up 5 bases and J gave up 0 bases, with 11 bases separating them. In germline, CDR1 is SGHTA, CDR2 FQGNSA. The CDR3 is made up of 14 amino acids. The CDR3 reads CASSPGSYSYEQYF. The CDR3 DNA reads as TGTGCCAGCAGCCCCGGGAGCTACTCCTACGAGCAGTACTTC.

V and J are TRBV28 and TRBJ2-5; D is possibly TRBD1 (6 bases). The CDR3 consists of 14 residues. Germline values: CDR1 MDHEN, CDR2 SYDVKM. V gave up 6 bases and J gave up 1 base, with 12 bases separating them. CDR3 sequence (DNA): TGTGCCAGCAGCCCAGGGGTTCGCCAAGAGACCCAGTACTTC. This encodes CASSPGVRQETQYF.

The chain recombines TRBV28 with TRBJ1-1; a possible D gene is TRBD1 (5 bases). Trimming removed 4 bases from V and 4 bases from J, with 22 bases in between. The CDR3 sequence is 17 residues long. The V gene's germline CDR1 is MDHEN and CDR2 SYDVKM. For the CDR3, the DNA is TGTGCCAGCAGTTGGATTAGGACGGCCGTTAGGGGCACTGAAGCTTTCTTT. Translated, it gives CASSWIRTAVRGTEAFF.

This chain connects TRBV18 to TRBJ2-2; the match to TRBD2 covers 12 bases. The germline V gene has CDR1 KGHSH and CDR2 LQKENI. The CDR3 is 15 residues long. V was pared by 6 bases and J by 5 bases, with 4 bases of the junction left unmatched. This chain's CDR3 is CASSRGLAGTGELFF. DNA for the CDR3: TGTGCCAGCTCGCGTGGACTAGCGGGGACCGGGGAGCTGTTTTTT.

The gene calls are TRBV11-2 and TRBJ2-5; D gene ambiguous. The CDR3 spans 13 residues. Per the germline V gene, CDR1 is SGHAT and CDR2 is FQNNGV. The V gene lost 1 base and the J gene lost 4 bases, with 7 bases spanning the gap. CDR3 nucleotide sequence: TGTGCCAGCAGCTTAGGGCCCACAGAGACCCAGTACTTC. Protein: CASSLGPTETQYF.

This chain connects TRBV11-1 to TRBJ2-7; either TRBD1 or TRBD2 may supply D (5 bases each). The germline gives CDR1 SGHAT, CDR2 FQDESV (reference sequence). The CDR3 is made up of 15 amino acids. Trimming took off 4 bases at V and 0 bases at J, with 13 bases between the two ends. This chain's CDR3 is CASSWRGASSYEQYF. CDR3 bases: TGTGCCAGCAGCTGGAGAGGGGCAAGCTCCTACGAGCAGTACTTC.

The CDR3 loop is CSVGTTGELFF. The CDR3 DNA is TGCAGCGTTGGGACTACCGGGGAGCTGTTTTTT. The chain links TRBV29-1 to TRBJ2-2, with D perhaps TRBD2 (5 bases). CDR3 size: 11 residues. Deletions cut 4 bases from V and 5 bases from J, with 5 bases between. Germline CDR1 reads SQVTM; CDR2 reads ANQGSEA.

The chain recombines TRBV14 with TRBJ1-6, with 8 positions matching TRBD1. J lost 10 bases, V lost 0 bases, and 8 bases had no gene match. In germline, CDR1 is SGHDN, CDR2 FVKESK. The CDR3 consists of 16 residues. The CDR3 here is CASSQDQGQVRSPLHF. CDR3 in DNA: TGTGCCAGCAGCCAAGATCAGGGACAGGTCAGATCACCCCTCCACTTT.

The chain carries TRBV15 and TRBJ1-3; D might be TRBD1 (5 bases). Trimming stripped 1 base from V and 7 bases from J, with 14 bases between. Germline V gene sequence: CDR1 LNHNV, CDR2 YYDKDF (reference sequence). The CDR3 length is 15 residues. CDR3 in amino acids: CATSRGGGRWNTIYF. CDR3 nucleotides: TGTGCCACCAGCAGAGGGGGGGGTAGGTGGAACACCATATATTTT. Drawing the rest from reference TRBV15 and TRBJ1-3, the complete variable domain is DAMVIQNPRYQVTQFGKPVTLSCSQTLNHNVMYWYQQKSSQAPKLLFHYYDKDFNNEADTPDNFQSRRPNTSFCFLDIRSPGLGDTAMYLCATSRGGGRWNTIYFGEGSWLTVV.

The V and J genes are TRBV7-9 and TRBJ1-1; D not resolved. The CDR3 extends over 12 amino acids. Germline CDR1 reads SEHNR; CDR2 reads FQNEAQ (reference sequence). The V end was cut by 2 bases, the J end by 8 bases, with 9 bases between. The chain's CDR3 is CASSLWGQEAFF. The CDR3 bases are TGTGCCAGCAGCTTATGGGGTCAAGAAGCTTTCTTT.

The rearrangement joins TRBV7-2 to TRBJ2-7; D unclear. Germline values: CDR1 SGHTA, CDR2 FQGNSA. The ends were cut back, 5 bases at V and 1 base at J, with 9 bases in the middle. The CDR3 consists of 13 residues. Here the CDR3 reads CASSPMGSYEQYF. DNA of the CDR3: TGTGCCAGCAGCCCCATGGGTTCCTACGAGCAGTACTTC.

About this clone itself: Other DNA sequences in this sample translate to the same CDR3. The genes are TRBV6-5 and TRBJ1-2; D gene uncertain. Germline assignment: CDR1 MNHEY and CDR2 SVGAGI. Trimming took 9 bases from V and 7 from J, leaving 21 bases between them. The CDR3 consists of 14 residues. The CDR3 region has the DNA TGTGCCAGTAGCCAGGACCCCCGGGTAACTGGCTACACCTTC. It yields the protein CASSQDPRVTGYTF.

The chain carries TRBV28 and TRBJ2-3; no clear D gene. The CDR3 is made up of 16 amino acids. The germline V gene encodes CDR1 MDHEN and CDR2 SYDVKM. V was clipped by 6 bases and J by 5 bases, with 21 bases between them. CDR3 in amino acids: CASSTPRSRGRDTQYF. The CDR3 DNA sequence: TGTGCCAGCAGCACCCCAAGATCCCGCGGTCGAGATACGCAGTATTTT.

This chain uses TRBV5-4 with TRBJ2-5; TRBD2 aligns across 8 bases. The CDR3 contains 15 residues. The germline V gene has CDR1 SGHNT and CDR2 YYREEE (reference sequence). After removal of 4 bases from V and 1 base from J, the junction contained 6 bases not matched to a gene. CDR3 loop: CASSLSGVRQETQYF. Written as DNA, the CDR3 is TGTGCCAGCAGCCTTAGCGGGGTTCGCCAAGAGACCCAGTACTTC.

The V call is TRBV10-3, the J call TRBJ1-5; the D gene is possibly TRBD1 (6 bases). V was trimmed by 9 bases and J by 2 bases, leaving 11 bases between them. Germline CDR1 and CDR2: ENHRY and SYGVKD. The CDR3 runs 13 residues. The CDR3 DNA is TGTGCCATAAAACAGGGCGGCAATCAGCCCCAGCATTTT. Its protein product is CAIKQGGNQPQHF.

This sequence joins TRBV5-5 and TRBJ2-7; the D is unclear. The V gene lost 3 bases and the J gene lost 7 bases, with 17 bases spanning the gap. The CDR3 covers 14 residues. Looked up from germline, CDR1 is SGHKS and CDR2 is YYEKEE (reference sequence). The CDR3 protein is CASSSSGLLGEQYV. Here the CDR3 DNA reads TGTGCCAGCAGCTCCTCCGGCCTACTGGGGGAGCAGTACGTC.

This chain joins TRBV27 and TRBJ2-1; 10 nucleotides agree with TRBD2. The CDR3 spans 17 residues. The V gene's germline CDR1 is MNHEY and CDR2 SMNVEV (reference sequence). The ends lost 3 bases at V and 6 bases at J; junction bases unmatched: 11. This CDR3 is CASSFRSGGALSNEQFF. Here the CDR3 DNA reads TGTGCCAGCAGTTTTAGGAGCGGGGGGGCCCTAAGCAATGAGCAGTTCTTC.

The chain links TRBV4-1 to TRBJ1-1; the match to TRBD1 covers 7 bases. CDR3 length: 14 amino acids. V dropped 4 bases and J dropped 1; count of bases not matched to a gene: 3. Germline-derived CDR1 and CDR2 are MGHRA and YSYEKL. This CDR3 reads CASSLNRGNTEAFF. CDR3 sequence (DNA): TGCGCCAGCAGCCTCAACAGGGGGAACACTGAAGCTTTCTTT.

The chain employs TRBV7-2 and TRBJ2-7, with D uncertain. Germline V gene data show CDR1 as SGHTA and CDR2 as FQGNSA. The V and J ends lost 10 bases and 4 bases respectively, with 17 bases between them. This CDR3 has 13 amino acids. CDR3 bases: TGTGCCACCTTGGGCATCGGTAGTTACGAGCAGTACTTC. Translated: CATLGIGSYEQYF.

The chain recombines TRBV6-1 with TRBJ2-5, with D uncertain. The germline gives CDR1 MNHNS, CDR2 SASEGT. The length of the CDR3 is 12 residues. The V gene lost 6 bases and the J gene lost 0 bases, with 5 bases spanning the gap. This chain's CDR3 is CASRLYQETQYF. The CDR3 bases are TGTGCCAGCAGACTGTACCAAGAGACCCAGTACTTC.

V usage is TRBV9 and J usage is TRBJ1-1; 10 bases agree with TRBD1. Per the germline V gene, CDR1 is SGDLS and CDR2 is YYNGEE. The CDR3 is 13 amino acids. Trimming took 0 bases from V and 11 from J; bases not matched to a gene: 4. The CDR3 here is CASSVGTGGRAFF. The CDR3 DNA is TGTGCCAGCAGCGTAGGGACAGGGGGACGGGCTTTCTTT. Full variable domain (missing parts from reference TRBV9 and TRBJ1-1): DSGVTQTPKHLITATGQRVTLRCSPRSGDLSVYWYQQSLDQGLQFLIQYYNGEERAKGNILERFSAQQFPDLHSELNLSSLELGDSALYFCASSVGTGGRAFFGQGTRLTVV.

The table lists this clone with a few counts. The genes are TRBV29-1 and TRBJ1-4; D ambiguous. V gave up 1 base and J gave up 6 bases, with 12 bases separating them. This CDR3 comprises 14 residues. The V gene's germline CDR1 is SQVTM and CDR2 ANQGSEA. The CDR3 loop is CSVEGTLKDEKLFF. CDR3 DNA sequence: TGCAGCGTTGAAGGTACCCTGAAGGATGAAAAACTGTTTTTT. The variable domain in full, with the rest retrieved from reference TRBV29-1 and TRBJ1-4, is SAVISQKPSRDICQRGTSLTIQCQVDSQVTMMFWYRQQPGQSLTLIATANQGSEATYESGFVIDKFPISRPNLTFSTLTVSNMSPEDSSIYLCSVEGTLKDEKLFFGSGTQLSVL.

This clone occurred a few times. V gene TRBV28 combines with J gene TRBJ1-4, with 7 bases matching TRBD1. Trimming cost V 4 bases and J 8 bases; bases outside gene matches: 10. The CDR3 consists of 15 residues. Germline V gives CDR1 MDHEN, CDR2 SYDVKM. The CDR3 nucleotides are TGTGCCAGCAGTTGGGGGAACAGGGGTCAGGAAAAACTGTTTTTT. It codes for CASSWGNRGQEKLFF.

The V gene is TRBV28, the J gene TRBJ2-5; D call uncertain. Germline assignment: CDR1 MDHEN and CDR2 SYDVKM. The CDR3 length is 11 residues. Trimming stripped 5 bases from V and 7 bases from J, with 8 bases between. The DNA for the CDR3 is TGTGCCAGCAGTCCTCGGGTGACCCAGTACTTC. Translation gives CASSPRVTQYF. Looking up the rest from reference TRBV28 and TRBJ2-5 gives the full variable domain: DVKVTQSSRYLVKRTGEKVFLECVQDMDHENMFWYRQDPGLGLRLIYFSYDVKMKEKGDIPEGYSVSREKKERFSLILESASTNQTSMYLCASSPRVTQYFGPGTRLLVL.